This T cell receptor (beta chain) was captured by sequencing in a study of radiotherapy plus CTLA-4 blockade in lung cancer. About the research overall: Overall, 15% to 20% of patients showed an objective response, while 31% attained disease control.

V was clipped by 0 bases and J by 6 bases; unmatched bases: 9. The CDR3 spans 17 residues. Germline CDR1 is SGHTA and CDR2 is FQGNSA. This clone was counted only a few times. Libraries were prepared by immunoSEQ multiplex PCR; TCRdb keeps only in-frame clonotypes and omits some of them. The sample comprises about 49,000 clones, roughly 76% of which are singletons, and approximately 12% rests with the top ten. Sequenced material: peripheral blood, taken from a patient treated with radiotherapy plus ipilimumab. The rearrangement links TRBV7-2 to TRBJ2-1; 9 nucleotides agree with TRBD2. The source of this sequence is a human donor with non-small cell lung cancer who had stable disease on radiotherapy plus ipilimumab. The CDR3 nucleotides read TGTGCCAGCAGCTTAGCCTTCCTAGTAGCGGGGGTCAATGAGCAGTTCTTC. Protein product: CASSLAFLVAGVNEQFF.